This T cell receptor (beta chain) was retrieved from a study of T-cell memory formation after mild COVID-19. At the level of the study: Largely, the TCR clusters proved donor specific. Findings and limits, study-wide: Cross-reactive memory appears to have joined, as suggested by some responding clones showing up in pre-infection memory.

A word on this clonotype: Its specificity is not known.

TCRdb re-called the 5' RACE reads with MiXCR, one entry per CDR3 protein. The sample comprises 85,000 to 120,000 distinct CDR3 sequences, 9.5% to 15% of which are singletons, and around 30% rests with the top ten. The sample comprised PBMCs or a T cell subset sorted from them (not recorded which). This receptor was taken from an adult woman who had mild COVID-19 (a few samples of this study predate the infection). Cell type and time point are not known.

CDR3 region: CASSQDQRQRNYGYTF. DNA for the CDR3: TGCGCCAGCAGCCAAGATCAGCGGCAGCGTAACTATGGCTACACCTTC. The genes are TRBV4-3 and TRBJ1-2; D is uncertain. This CDR3 has 16 amino acids. CDR1 and CDR2 from the germline V gene are LGHNA and YSLEER. V lost 0 bases to trimming and J lost 1 base, with 12 bases between them.